This T cell receptor (beta chain) is drawn from a study of T cell responses to AZD1222 COVID-19 vaccine. Findings and caveats of the study: None of the repertoires were sampled until the peak T cell response had passed.

Produced via immunoSEQ multiplex PCR; TCRdb's table is partial and in-frame only. Here the sample spans about 99,000 clones, just over 90% being singletons. Comments on this clone: The antigen is unknown.

The source material was peripheral blood, sampled 28 days after the second AZD1222 dose. The sequence came from an adult who received the AZD1222 COVID-19 vaccine.

CDR3 residues: CASSQSTVNQPQHF. The CDR3 bases are TGTGCCAGCAGCCAATCGACAGTCAATCAGCCCCAGCATTTT. This chain uses TRBV6-2 or TRBV6-3 with TRBJ1-5, with D tentatively TRBD1 (5 bases). The CDR3 consists of 14 residues. CDR1 and CDR2 (germline): MNHEY, SVGEGT. The V end lost 6 bases, the J end lost 3 bases, and 12 bases lay between the germline ends.